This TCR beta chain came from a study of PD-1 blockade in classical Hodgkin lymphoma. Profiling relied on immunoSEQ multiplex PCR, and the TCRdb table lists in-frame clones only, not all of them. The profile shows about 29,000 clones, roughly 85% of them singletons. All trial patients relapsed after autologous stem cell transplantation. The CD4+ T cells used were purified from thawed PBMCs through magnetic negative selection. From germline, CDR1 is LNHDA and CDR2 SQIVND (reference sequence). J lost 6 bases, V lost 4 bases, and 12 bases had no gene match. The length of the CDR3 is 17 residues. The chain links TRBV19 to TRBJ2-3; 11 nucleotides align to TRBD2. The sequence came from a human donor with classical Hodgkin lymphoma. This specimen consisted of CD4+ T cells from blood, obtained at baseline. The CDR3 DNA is TGTGCCAGTAGTAAGTTCTCTAGCGGGAGGCGGTCGGATACGCAGTATTTT. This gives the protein CASSKFSSGRRSDTQYF. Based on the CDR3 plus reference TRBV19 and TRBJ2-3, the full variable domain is DGGITQSPKYLFRKEGQNVTLSCEQNLNHDAMYWYRQDPGQGLRLIYYSQIVNDFQKGDIAEGYSVSREKKESFPLTVTSAQKNPTAFYLCASSKFSSGRRSDTQYFGPGTRLTVL.